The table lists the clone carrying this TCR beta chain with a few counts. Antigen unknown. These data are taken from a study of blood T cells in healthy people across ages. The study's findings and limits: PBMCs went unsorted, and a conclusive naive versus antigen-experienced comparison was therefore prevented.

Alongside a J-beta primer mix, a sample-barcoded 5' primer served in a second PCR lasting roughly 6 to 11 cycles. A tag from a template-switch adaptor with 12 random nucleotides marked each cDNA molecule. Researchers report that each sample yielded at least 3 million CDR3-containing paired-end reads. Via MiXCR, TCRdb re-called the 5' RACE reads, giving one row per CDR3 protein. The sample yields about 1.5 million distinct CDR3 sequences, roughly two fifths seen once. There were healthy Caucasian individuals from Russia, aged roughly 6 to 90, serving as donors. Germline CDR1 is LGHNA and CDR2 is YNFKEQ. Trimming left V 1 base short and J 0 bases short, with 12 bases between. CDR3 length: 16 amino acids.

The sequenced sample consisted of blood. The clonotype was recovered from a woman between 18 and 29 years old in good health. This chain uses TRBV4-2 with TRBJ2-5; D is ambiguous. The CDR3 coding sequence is TGTGCCAGCAGCCAAGTAGGCAAATCGTACCAAGAGACCCAGTACTTC. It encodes CASSQVGKSYQETQYF.